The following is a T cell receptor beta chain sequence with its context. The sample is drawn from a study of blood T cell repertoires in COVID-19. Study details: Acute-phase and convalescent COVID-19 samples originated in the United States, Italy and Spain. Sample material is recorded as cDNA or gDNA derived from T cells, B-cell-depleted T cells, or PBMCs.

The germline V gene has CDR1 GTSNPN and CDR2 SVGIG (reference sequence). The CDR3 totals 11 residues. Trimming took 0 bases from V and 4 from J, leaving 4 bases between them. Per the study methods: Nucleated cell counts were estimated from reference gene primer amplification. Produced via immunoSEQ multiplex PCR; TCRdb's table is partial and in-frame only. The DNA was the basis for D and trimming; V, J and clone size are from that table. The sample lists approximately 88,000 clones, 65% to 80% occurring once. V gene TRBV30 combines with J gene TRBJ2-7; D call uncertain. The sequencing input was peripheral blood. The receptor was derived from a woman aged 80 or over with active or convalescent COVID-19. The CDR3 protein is CAWSVGYEQYF. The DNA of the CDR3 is TGTGCCTGGAGTGTCGGGTACGAGCAGTACTTC.